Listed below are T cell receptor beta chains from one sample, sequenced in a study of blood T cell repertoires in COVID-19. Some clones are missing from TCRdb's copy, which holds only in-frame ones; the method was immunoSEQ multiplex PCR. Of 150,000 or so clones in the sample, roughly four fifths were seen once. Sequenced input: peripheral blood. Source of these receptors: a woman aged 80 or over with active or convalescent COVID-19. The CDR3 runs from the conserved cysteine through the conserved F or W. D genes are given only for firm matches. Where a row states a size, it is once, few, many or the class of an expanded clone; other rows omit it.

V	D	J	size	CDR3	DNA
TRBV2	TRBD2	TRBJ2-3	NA	CASREGLAGARRTQYF	TGTGCCAGCAGGGAGGGACTAGCGGGGGCCCGGCGGACGCAGTATTTT
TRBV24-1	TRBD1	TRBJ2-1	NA	CATSDPGQVYNEQFF	TGTGCCACCAGTGATCCGGGACAGGTATACAATGAGCAGTTCTTC
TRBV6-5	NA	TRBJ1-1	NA	CASSLDTVNTEAFF	TGTGCCAGCAGCTTGGACACCGTGAACACTGAAGCTTTCTTT
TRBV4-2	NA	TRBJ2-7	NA	CASSQDARVADSSYEQYF	TGTGCCAGCAGCCAAGATGCGCGCGTAGCGGATAGCTCCTACGAGCAGTACTTC
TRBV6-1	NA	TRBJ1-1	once	CASSEGFWGLVTEAFF	TGTGCCAGCAGTGAGGGTTTTTGGGGACTGGTAACTGAAGCTTTCTTT
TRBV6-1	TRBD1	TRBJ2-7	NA	CASSESPGTGGSSEQYF	TGTGCCAGCAGTGAAAGTCCCGGGACAGGGGGATCTTCCGAGCAGTACTTC
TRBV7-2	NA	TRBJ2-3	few	CASSDAYRGGGSTDTQYF	TGTGCCAGCAGCGATGCATATAGGGGGGGAGGGAGCACAGATACGCAGTATTTT
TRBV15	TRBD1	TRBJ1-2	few	CATSPVGQGAFGYTF	TGTGCCACCAGCCCGGTGGGACAGGGGGCGTTTGGCTACACCTTC
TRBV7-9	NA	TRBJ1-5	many	CASSLEGYSNQPQHF	TGTGCCAGCAGCCTGGAGGGATATAGCAATCAGCCCCAGCATTTT
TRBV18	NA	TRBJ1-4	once	CASSSGARRATNEKLFF	TGTGCCAGCTCGTCAGGGGCCAGGAGAGCAACTAATGAAAAACTGTTTTTT
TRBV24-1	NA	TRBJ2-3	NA	CATSPKWAFTDTQYF	TGTGCCACCAGCCCAAAGTGGGCCTTCACAGATACGCAGTATTTT
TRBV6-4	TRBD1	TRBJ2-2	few	CASSSGTGGTGELFF	TGTGCCAGCAGTTCCGGGACAGGGGGGACCGGGGAGCTGTTTTTT
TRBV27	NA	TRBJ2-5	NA	CASRSAGNRETQYF	TGTGCCAGCAGGTCCGCGGGGAATAGGGAGACCCAGTACTTC
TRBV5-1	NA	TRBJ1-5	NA	CASSPGGIDQPQHF	TGCGCCAGCAGCCCGGGGGGGATCGATCAGCCCCAGCATTTT
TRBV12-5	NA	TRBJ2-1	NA	CASGVNSEQFF	TGTGCTAGTGGTGTCAACAGTGAGCAGTTCTTC
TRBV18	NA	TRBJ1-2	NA	CASSPPQDTNYGYTF	TGTGCCAGCTCACCACCTCAAGACACAAACTATGGCTACACCTTC
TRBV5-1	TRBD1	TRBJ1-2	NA	CASGRSRTGGNYGYTF	TGCGCCAGCGGCAGATCCCGAACAGGGGGCAACTATGGCTACACCTTC
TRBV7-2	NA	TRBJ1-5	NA	CASSLMEGNQPQHF	TGTGCCAGCAGCTTAATGGAGGGAAATCAGCCCCAGCATTTT
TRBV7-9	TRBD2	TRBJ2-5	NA	CASSLAAGGSETQYF	TGTGCCAGCAGCTTAGCAGCGGGGGGTTCTGAGACCCAGTACTTC
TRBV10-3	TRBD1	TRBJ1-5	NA	CATMGQGELQGQPQHF	TGTGCCACCATGGGACAGGGGGAGCTTCAGGGTCAGCCCCAGCATTTT
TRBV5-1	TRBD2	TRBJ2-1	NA	CASSPQAGVTHEQFF	TGCGCCAGCAGCCCCCAAGCGGGGGTTACCCATGAGCAGTTCTTC
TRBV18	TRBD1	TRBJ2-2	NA	CASSPRTGAGELFF	TGTGCCAGCTCACCCCGGACAGGGGCCGGGGAGCTGTTTTTT
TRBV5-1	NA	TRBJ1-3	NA	CASSHRGDTRNTIYF	TGCGCCAGCAGCCATCGGGGGGACACAAGGAACACCATATATTTT
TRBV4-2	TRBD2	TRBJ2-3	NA	CASSRSGGGNTDTQYF	TGTGCCAGCAGCCGGAGTGGCGGGGGAAACACAGATACGCAGTATTTT
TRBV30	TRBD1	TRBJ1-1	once	CAWSYTGGGSEAFF	TGTGCCTGGAGTTACACAGGGGGTGGTTCTGAAGCTTTCTTT
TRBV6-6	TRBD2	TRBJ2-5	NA	CASSSTSGGSSETQYF	TGTGCCAGCAGTTCGACTAGCGGGGGTTCGTCAGAGACCCAGTACTTC
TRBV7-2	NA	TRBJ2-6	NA	CASNSRSGANVLTF	TGTGCCAGCAACTCCCGCTCTGGGGCCAACGTCCTGACTTTC
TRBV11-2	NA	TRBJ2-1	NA	CASSLVRDNEQFF	TGTGCCAGCAGCTTAGTCAGGGACAATGAGCAGTTCTTC
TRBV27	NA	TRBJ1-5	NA	CASSPSSGGGWQSSPQHF	TGTGCCAGCAGTCCCTCATCTGGGGGGGGTTGGCAATCCAGCCCCCAGCATTTT
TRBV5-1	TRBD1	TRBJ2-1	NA	CASIFSPGTGLEEQFF	TGCGCCAGCATTTTTTCACCCGGGACAGGGTTGGAGGAGCAGTTCTTC
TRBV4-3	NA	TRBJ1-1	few	CASSQGEGRVEAFF	TGCGCCAGCAGCCAAGGAGAGGGGAGGGTTGAAGCTTTCTTT
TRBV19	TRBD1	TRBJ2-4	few	CASSIDRGNIQYF	TGTGCCAGTAGTATTGACAGGGGAAACATTCAGTACTTC
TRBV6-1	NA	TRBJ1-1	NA	CASSEWQTEAFF	TGTGCCAGCAGTGAATGGCAGACTGAAGCTTTCTTT
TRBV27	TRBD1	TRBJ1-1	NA	CASSWGQGRTEAFF	TGTGCCAGCAGTTGGGGACAGGGTAGGACTGAAGCTTTCTTT
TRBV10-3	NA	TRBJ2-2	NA	CAIMRENTGELFF	TGTGCCATCATGCGGGAGAACACCGGGGAGCTGTTTTTT
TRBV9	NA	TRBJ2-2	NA	CASSVAAGAGELFF	TGTGCCAGCAGCGTAGCTGCAGGGGCCGGGGAGCTGTTTTTT
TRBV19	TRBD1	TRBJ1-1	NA	CASSIPGTGGTEAFF	TGTGCCAGTAGTATCCCCGGGACAGGGGGCACTGAAGCTTTCTTT
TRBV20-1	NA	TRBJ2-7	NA	CSASYTSNEQYF	TGCAGTGCTAGTTACACATCCAACGAGCAGTACTTC
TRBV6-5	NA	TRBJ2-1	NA	CASTLHGGYNEQFF	TGTGCCAGCACCCTCCACGGGGGCTACAATGAGCAGTTCTTC
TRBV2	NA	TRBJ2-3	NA	CASRLATDTQYF	TGTGCCAGCAGACTAGCTACAGATACGCAGTATTTT
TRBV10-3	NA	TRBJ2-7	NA	CAIAQGPEQYF	TGTGCCATCGCCCAGGGCCCCGAGCAGTACTTC
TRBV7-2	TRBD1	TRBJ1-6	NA	CAEGAASYNSPLHF	TGTGCCGAGGGGGCGGCCTCTTATAATTCACCCCTCCACTTT
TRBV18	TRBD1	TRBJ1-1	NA	CASSPPGQGMNTEAFF	TGTGCCAGCTCACCTCCGGGACAGGGGATGAACACTGAAGCTTTCTTT
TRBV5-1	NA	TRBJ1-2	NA	CATSSGANYGYTF	TGCGCCACCAGCAGCGGAGCTAACTATGGCTACACCTTC
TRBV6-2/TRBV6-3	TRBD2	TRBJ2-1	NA	CASSSPQTGTSGNEQFF	TGTGCCAGCAGTTCCCCCCAAACCGGGACTAGCGGGAATGAGCAGTTCTTC
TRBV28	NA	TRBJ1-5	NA	CASSSGYSNQPQHF	TGTGCCAGCAGTTCCGGGTATAGCAATCAGCCCCAGCATTTT
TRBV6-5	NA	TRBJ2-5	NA	CASTSFAGHEETQYF	TGTGCCAGCACCTCATTTGCGGGGCATGAAGAGACCCAGTACTTC
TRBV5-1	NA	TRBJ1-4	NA	CASSLGAGQGEKLFF	TGCGCCAGCAGCTTGGGTGCAGGTCAGGGGGAAAAACTGTTTTTT
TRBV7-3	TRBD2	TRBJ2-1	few	CASSLIAGDRNEQFF	TGTGCCAGCAGCTTAATAGCGGGGGATCGGAATGAGCAGTTCTTC
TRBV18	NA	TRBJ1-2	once	CASSPLDRTPDGYTF	TGTGCCAGCTCACCTCTAGACAGGACCCCCGACGGCTACACCTTC
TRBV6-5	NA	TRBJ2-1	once	CASRFVADSYNEQFF	TGTGCCAGCAGGTTCGTCGCAGACTCCTACAATGAGCAGTTCTTC
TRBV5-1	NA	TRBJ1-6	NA	CASNPGDYNSPLHF	TGCGCCAGCAACCCCGGGGACTATAATTCACCCCTCCACTTT
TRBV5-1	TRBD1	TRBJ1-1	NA	CASSVEGQEYTEAFF	TGCGCCAGCAGCGTAGAAGGACAGGAATACACTGAAGCTTTCTTT
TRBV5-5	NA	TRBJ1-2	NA	CASSLETGGYGGYTF	TGTGCCAGCAGCTTGGAGACGGGAGGTTACGGGGGCTACACCTTT
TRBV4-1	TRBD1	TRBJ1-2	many	CASSHWTGQGYTF	TGCGCCAGCAGCCATTGGACAGGGCAGGGCTACACCTTC
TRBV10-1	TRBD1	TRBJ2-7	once	CASSGETGGYEQYF	TGCGCCAGCAGTGGCGAGACAGGGGGCTACGAGCAGTACTTC
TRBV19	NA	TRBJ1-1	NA	CASSPRTRSTEAFF	TGTGCCAGTAGTCCCCGTACTAGGAGCACTGAAGCTTTCTTT
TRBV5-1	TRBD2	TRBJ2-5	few	CASSRGGVQETQYF	TGCGCCAGCAGCCGGGGGGGAGTCCAAGAGACCCAGTACTTC
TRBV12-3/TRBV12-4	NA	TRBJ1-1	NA	CASRPDSYTEAFF	TGTGCCAGCAGACCGGACAGCTACACTGAAGCTTTCTTT
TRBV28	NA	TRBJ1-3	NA	CASSLPTGLRYTIYF	TGTGCCAGCAGTTTACCTACAGGGTTGAGGTACACCATATATTTT